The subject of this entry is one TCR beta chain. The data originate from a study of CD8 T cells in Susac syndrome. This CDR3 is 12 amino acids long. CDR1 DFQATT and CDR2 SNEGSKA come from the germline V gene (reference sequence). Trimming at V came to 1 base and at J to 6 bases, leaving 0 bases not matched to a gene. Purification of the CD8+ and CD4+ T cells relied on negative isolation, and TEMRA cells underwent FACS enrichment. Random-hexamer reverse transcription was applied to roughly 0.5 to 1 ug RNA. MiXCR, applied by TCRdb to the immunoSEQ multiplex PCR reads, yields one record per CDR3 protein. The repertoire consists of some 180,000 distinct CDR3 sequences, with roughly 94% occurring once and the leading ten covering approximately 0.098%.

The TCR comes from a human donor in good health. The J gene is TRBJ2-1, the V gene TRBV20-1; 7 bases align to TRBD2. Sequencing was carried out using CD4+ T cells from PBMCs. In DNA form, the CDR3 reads TGCAGTGCTAGAGGGACTAGCAATGAGCAGTTCTTC. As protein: CSARGTSNEQFF.